The sequence of this TCR beta chain was determined in a study of CD8 T cells in ankylosing spondylitis. The V and J ends lost 5 bases and 6 bases, in that order; junction bases with no gene match: 7. This CDR3 comprises 13 residues. Germline CDR1 SGHVS, CDR2 FNYEAQ. Study-level points and caveats: Seven or eight highly homologous variants formed a TCR beta motif that appeared characteristic of ankylosing spondylitis blood. Matched ankylosing spondylitis synovial fluid reportedly showed significant enrichment of disease-linked clones. Reports of some motif variants in reactive arthritis synovial fluid and blood predate this one.

This clonotype has just a few counts. The antigen is undetermined. Making the TCR beta libraries involved quantitative 5'-RACE with molecular barcodes. TCRdb independently ran MiXCR on the 5' RACE reads; one entry per CDR3 protein. The table shows about 500,000 distinct CDR3 sequences, with more than 9.5% occurring only once. The chain is built from TRBV7-6 and TRBJ2-7, with 7 bases that match TRBD1. The sequenced sample consisted of blood, either unsorted or a sorted T cell fraction (not recorded which). This sequence originates from a male donor with ankylosing spondylitis. This CDR3 is CASSLRQGSEQYF. The CDR3 nucleotides are TGTGCCAGCAGCCTCCGACAGGGCTCCGAGCAGTACTTC.